This T cell receptor (beta chain) was retrieved from a study of CD8 T cells in Susac syndrome. Random hexamers were used to reverse transcribe the RNA input (about 0.5 to 1 ug). TCRdb called the immunoSEQ multiplex PCR reads again in MiXCR, with one record for every CDR3 protein. The sample has 100,000 to 150,000 distinct CDR3 sequences; about 93% are singletons. The source of this sequence is a human donor with Susac syndrome. The sample was CD8+ T cells from PBMCs.

CDR3 residues: CASSSLFPTGRAYTGELFF. In nucleotides, the CDR3 is TGTGCCAGCAGTTCCCTCTTTCCTACGGGCCGAGCTTACACCGGGGAGCTGTTTTTT. The genes are TRBV12-3 or TRBV12-4 and TRBJ2-2; D is uncertain. The germline V and J ends were trimmed by 4 bases and 3 bases, with 24 bases remaining between them. This CDR3 comprises 19 residues.